This entry features one TCR beta chain sequence. This clone's antigen is unknown. No much larger clone exists at a distance of one base, and base qualities are not known. The immunoSEQ Assay was the method used to sequence TCRbeta CDR3 regions. After extraction, genomic DNA underwent amplification by bias-controlled multiplex PCR, followed by high-throughput sequencing. The original pipeline was this. To quantify the absolute abundance of each unique TCRbeta CDR3 region, sequences were collapsed and filtered. T cell fraction was estimated by normalizing TCRbeta template counts to usable DNA, which was measured by amplifying reference genes present in all nucleated cells. Repertoire TCRs were annotated as SARS-CoV-2-specific by exact matching of V gene, CDR3 amino acid sequence and J gene to a known reactive TCR set. The reference SARS-CoV-2 TCR set came from MIRA and was filtered for enrichment in COVID-19-positive ImmuneCODE repertoires, removing public or cross-reactive TCRs. Drawing on the MIRA antigens, annotated TCRs were analysed further at the level of specific ORF or position within ORF. Depth was the summed frequency of annotated unique rearrangements, while breadth was defined as annotated unique rearrangements over total unique productive rearrangements. Two-sided Wilcoxon rank-sum tests were applied when comparing TCR breadth between groups. What TCRdb holds here is the immuneACCESS table cut down to in-frame rearrangements. Part of the clones is not present; checked against another copy, under half of the missing clones reflect an unresolved V gene, and the others are unexplained. That table gives V, J and clone size, and the DNA gave D and trimming. The sample table records about 320,000 clones; approximately 86% of these occur just once. In total, the top ten clones hold approximately 2% of the sample.

CDR1 and CDR2 are read off the germline V gene as SGHRS and YFSETQ. Relative to germline, V is 2 bases shorter and J is 3 bases shorter, with 9 bases between their ends. There are 14 amino acids in the CDR3, from cysteine to phenylalanine inclusive. The sequence is cut down to CDR3 DNA, 42 bases in frame from base 1. The data were obtained in a study of Ad26.COV2.S vaccination and SARS-CoV-2 variants (dated by TCRdb to 2020 to 2023). Describing the broader study: Donors in the vaccine arm were drawn from COV1001, a phase I-IIa trial of Ad26.COV2.S in healthy adults that was multicentre, randomized, double-blind and placebo-controlled. Ad26.COV2.S was administered intramuscularly at 5 x 10^10 or 1 x 10^11 viral particles, either as a single shot or as two shots given 56 days apart. The specificity and breadth of SARS-CoV-2-reactive T cell receptors after Ad26.COV2.S vaccination were assessed by TCRbeta repertoire sequencing. The TCR-sequenced set comprised approximately 32 samples: some 19 Ad26.COV2.S vaccine recipients, 5 placebo recipients and 8 SARS-CoV-2 convalescent individuals. Trial participants were randomized into five groups of five, in which low-dose or high-dose Ad26.COV2.S was given once or twice, or placebo was given on both occasions. Investigators remained blinded to trial group allocation during experiments and outcome assessment. Summary of the overall study and its limitations: Comparing responses between vaccine doses or regimens was not something the study was powered to do. Vaccine and placebo recipients had comparable non-spike TCR breadth, which fits with the vaccine containing only spike. Substantial breadth of spike-specific CD8+ and CD4+ T cell responses was reported after vaccination. Higher spike-specific TCR breadth was observed in Ad26.COV2.S recipients than in placebo recipients (P = 0.0014). It was noted by the authors that total T cell responses may have been underestimated by the TCR breadth and depth analyses.

This sample's treatment or condition label indicates: 15 to 20 received Ad26.COV2.S at low or high dose, single or two shots; roughly five received placebo; per-sample allocation not given. For vaccine and placebo recipients, repertoires were sequenced using samples collected on day 63 after the first injection. In Cohort 1b, about two dozen adults aged 18-55 years were enrolled at a single site in Boston, USA, between 29 July and 7 August 2020. Ad26.COV2.S was a replication-incompetent adenovirus type 26 vector expressing a prefusion-stabilized SARS-CoV-2 spike protein from the original Wuhan strain.

This sequence originates from a person between 18 and 65 years old who received the Ad26.COV2.S COVID-19 vaccine or a placebo. The sequences come from peripheral blood, collected in a trial of Ad26.COV2.S vaccine versus placebo. The rearrangement joined TRBV5-1 to TRBJ2-1, with TRBD2 tentatively as D gene (5 bases match). The CDR3 sequence is CASSFTRDYNEQFF. The nucleotide sequence reads TGCGCCAGCAGCTTTACCCGGGACTACAATGAGCAGTTCTTC.